This TCR beta chain was captured by sequencing in a study of T cells in Graves' hyperthyroidism and ophthalmopathy. The study's findings and limits: Blood shared most expanded thyroid clonotypes above 0.001. The model made its ophthalmopathy prediction, and onset followed a median around six months later.

Together with thyroid ultrasound, orbital computed tomography, serum thyroxine and TRAb, clinical symptoms were used for diagnoses. RNA transcripts served as the template for amplifying TCR beta CDR3 regions. HTBI primers drove first-round RT-PCR of the TCR CDR3. TCRdb reprocessed the multiplex PCR reads via MiXCR and lists one record per CDR3 protein. The table shows about 600,000 distinct CDR3 sequences, with more than 13% occurring only once. Trimming pared 2 bases from V and 7 bases from J, leaving 12 bases between. In germline, CDR1 is SNHLY, CDR2 FYNNEI. The CDR3 is 14 residues long. This clonotype was detected ten times or more. The target antigen is unknown.

The rearrangement uses TRBV2 and TRBJ1-5; no clear D gene. The material sequenced was blood. The TCR sequence derives from a woman aged 18-30 years with Graves' ophthalmopathy. CDR3 region: CASSEYNGRQPQHF. CDR3 DNA: TGTGCCAGCAGTGAATATAACGGAAGACAGCCCCAGCATTTT.